This TCR beta chain is from a study of OX40 agonist ivuxolimab in advanced cancers. Generated by immunoSEQ multiplex PCR, the TCRdb table keeps only in-frame clones and is missing some. The data show some 86,000 clones, around 94% seen once. The length of the CDR3 is 11 residues. Germline V CDR1 and CDR2: DFQATT, SNEGSKA (reference sequence). V lost 4 bases and J lost 3, with 4 bases in between. The chain is built from TRBV20-1 and TRBJ2-1; no clear D. This clonotype originated in an adult with an advanced solid tumor such as melanoma, head and neck, liver or kidney cancer. The sample was CD4+ or CD8+ T cells sorted from blood, taken in a trial of the OX40 agonist ivuxolimab. DNA for the CDR3: TGCAGTGCTAATAACTACAATGAGCAGTTCTTC. It codes for CSANNYNEQFF.